The T cell receptor (beta chain) under discussion was sequenced for a study of cytomegalovirus exposure and HLA in healthy donors. Study in general: Out of approximately 170 million T cells, an earlier analysis found 117 million unique TCR beta sequences in total. Study-wide points: Later analysis found that TCR beta chains associated with HLA were more clonally expanded than other, equally common chains. Reports showed the classifier diagnosing cytomegalovirus status with high specificity and sensitivity.

The PCR contained 60 Vbeta and 13 Jbeta primers. The table came from immunoSEQ multiplex PCR; TCRdb's copy has only in-frame clones and leaves some out. The sample consists of 100,000 to 120,000 clones, 82% of them appearing once. In the case of this clone: Its antigen remains unidentified.

The germline V and J ends were trimmed by 2 bases and 3 bases, with 12 bases remaining between them. Germline CDR1 SGHDT, CDR2 YYEEEE. The CDR3 contains 15 residues. This TCR was sampled from a woman in her late teens or twenties in good health and CMV-seronegative. The source material was PBMCs. The chain has TRBV5-6 and TRBJ1-3, with a tentative D call TRBD1 (5 bases). In DNA, the CDR3 is TGTGCCAGCAGCTTTACAGGTTCGGGTGGAAACACCATATATTTT. Translation: CASSFTGSGGNTIYF.